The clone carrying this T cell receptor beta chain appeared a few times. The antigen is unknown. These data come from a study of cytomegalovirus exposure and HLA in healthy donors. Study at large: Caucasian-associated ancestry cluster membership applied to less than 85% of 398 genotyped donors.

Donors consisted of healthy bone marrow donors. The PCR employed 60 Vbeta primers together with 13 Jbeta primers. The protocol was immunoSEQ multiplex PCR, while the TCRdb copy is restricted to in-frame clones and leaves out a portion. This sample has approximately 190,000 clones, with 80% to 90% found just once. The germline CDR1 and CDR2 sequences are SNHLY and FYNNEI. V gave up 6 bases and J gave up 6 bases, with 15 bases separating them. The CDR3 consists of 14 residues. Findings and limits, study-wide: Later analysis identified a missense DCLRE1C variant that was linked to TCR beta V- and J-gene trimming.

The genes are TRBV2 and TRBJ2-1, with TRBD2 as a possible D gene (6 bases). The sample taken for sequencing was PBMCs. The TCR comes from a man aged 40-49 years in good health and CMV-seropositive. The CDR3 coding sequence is TGTGCCAGCAGGACGATGGTGACTAGCAATGAGCAGTTCTTC. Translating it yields CASRTMVTSNEQFF.